A selection of T cell receptor beta chains follows, all from one sample in a study of graft-versus-host responses after intestinal transplantation. Profiled with immunoSEQ multiplex PCR; TCRdb holds only in-frame clones, not every one. The sample shows some 120,000 clones, 90% of them seen only once. Which antigens these TCRs recognize remains unknown. Sample: unstimulated CD4+ T cells sorted from spleen or lymph node cells, taken before intestinal transplant. These receptors came from a human donor who received an intestinal transplant. CDR3s include the opening cysteine and the closing phenylalanine or tryptophan. Fields, in order: V gene, D gene, J gene, clone size, CDR3 protein, CDR3 DNA. A D gene is named only where the DNA matches it firmly. Part of the rows lack a size; the others show once, few, many or a class for expanded clones.

TRBV4-1,.,TRBJ2-7,.,CASSQGEQGGYEQYF,TGCGCCAGCAGCCAAGGAGAACAGGGAGGGTACGAGCAGTACTTC
TRBV2,TRBD2,TRBJ2-5,.,CASSGQGLAGVETQYF,TGTGCCAGCAGTGGCCAAGGACTAGCGGGGGTAGAGACCCAGTACTTC
TRBV6-5,TRBD1,TRBJ1-1,.,CASSSHGTGVTEAFF,TGTGCCAGCAGCTCTCACGGGACAGGGGTCACTGAAGCTTTCTTT
TRBV11-2,TRBD1,TRBJ1-1,once,CASSLPGQGARYTEAFF,TGTGCCAGCAGCCTACCGGGACAGGGGGCGAGATACACTGAAGCTTTCTTT
TRBV12-5,.,TRBJ1-5,.,CASVPQGKGNQPQHF,TGTGCTAGTGTTCCGCAGGGGAAGGGCAATCAGCCCCAGCATTTT
TRBV5-1,TRBD1,TRBJ2-5,.,CASSLDRGDREETQYF,TGCGCCAGCAGCTTGGATCGGGGAGACAGGGAAGAGACCCAGTACTTC
TRBV19,.,TRBJ1-1,.,CASSLDGGDTEAFF,TGTGCCAGTAGTTTGGATGGGGGCGACACTGAAGCTTTCTTT
TRBV15,.,TRBJ1-1,.,CATSRDLKGVSIF,TGTGCCACCAGCAGAGACTTGAAGGGGGTGAGCATCTTT
TRBV6-1,.,TRBJ2-7,.,CASSERGGDSYEQYF,TGTGCCAGCAGTGAGCGAGGGGGTGACTCCTACGAGCAGTACTTC
TRBV5-1,.,TRBJ2-5,.,CASSLHREETQYF,TGCGCCAGCAGCTTGCACAGGGAAGAGACCCAGTACTTC
TRBV7-9,TRBD1,TRBJ1-1,once,CASSPGQGWTEAFF,TGTGCCAGCAGTCCTGGACAGGGGTGGACTGAAGCTTTCTTT